These 30 T cell receptor beta chains originate from one sample sequenced in a study of T cell repertoires in cytomegalovirus infection. TCRdb ran MiXCR on the reads and lists one entry per CDR3 protein. The repertoire holds about 260,000 distinct CDR3 sequences, with over 8% as singletons. The specimen was PBMCs. All receptors derive from a human donor in good health (CMV status not recorded). Some clones in this sample may be carry-over from other donors' samples.

This clonotype was seen many times. This sequence joins TRBV29-1 and TRBJ1-2, with D hard to call. V lost 4 bases and J lost 7, with 10 bases in between. CDR3 length: 11 residues. From germline, CDR1 is SQVTM and CDR2 ANQGSEA. CDR3 nucleotide sequence: TGCAGCGTTGTTAATGGGGTTGGCTACACCTTC. Amino acids: CSVVNGVGYTF.

This clonotype was seen many times. DNA of the CDR3: TGTGCCAGCAGTTTACCACCGACCGGAAAACTGTTTTTT. Protein sequence: CASSLPPTGKLFF. The J gene is TRBJ1-4, the V gene TRBV28; the D is unclear. The CDR3 consists of 13 residues. V was clipped by 2 bases and J by 10 bases, with 11 bases between them. Germline V gives CDR1 MDHEN, CDR2 SYDVKM.

This clonotype was picked up many times. The rearrangement links TRBV5-5 to TRBJ2-1, with 7 bases fitting TRBD2. This CDR3 has 16 amino acids. Trimming removed 0 bases from V and 5 bases from J; junction bases left unmatched: 8. Germline loops: CDR1 SGHKS, CDR2 YYEKEE (reference sequence). The CDR3: CASSLGAGLVDNEQFF. The CDR3, as DNA: TGTGCCAGCAGCTTGGGAGCGGGATTGGTCGACAATGAGCAGTTCTTC.

This clonotype has more than one count but fewer than ten. The chain couples TRBV20-1 to TRBJ2-6, with 8 positions matching TRBD1. The germline gives CDR1 DFQATT, CDR2 SNEGSKA (reference sequence). V dropped 5 bases and J dropped 0; count of bases not matched to a gene: 9. The CDR3 consists of 17 residues. The CDR3 nucleotides read TGCAGTGCTCGGCAGACAGGGGAACTCTCTGGGGCCAACGTCCTGACTTTC. It codes for CSARQTGELSGANVLTF.

This chain uses TRBV24-1 with TRBJ1-2; D is ambiguous. Between the trimmed V and J ends, which lost 1 base and 7 bases, there was a span of 9 bases. Germline CDR1 and CDR2: KGHDR and SFDVKD. This CDR3 is built from 13 residues. CDR3 loop: CATSDFPHIGYTF. DNA for the CDR3: TGTGCCACCAGTGATTTCCCACACATTGGCTACACCTTC.

In its sample, this clonotype was seen many times. The chain couples TRBV19 to TRBJ1-2; D remains unclear. Germline lookup yields CDR1 LNHDA and CDR2 SQIVND (reference sequence). CDR3 length equals 13 residues. V lost 6 bases and J 8 bases, leaving 16 bases between the germline ends. CDR3 protein: CASSPRQKEGYTF. The CDR3 coding sequence is TGTGCCAGTAGCCCCAGGCAAAAAGAAGGCTACACCTTC.

The CDR3 bases are TGTGCCAGCTCACCCGGGACACGTCTCTTCGAGCAGTACTTC. The encoded protein is CASSPGTRLFEQYF. This chain uses TRBV2 with TRBJ2-7; D possibly corresponds to TRBD1 (6 bases). This CDR3 has 14 amino acids. Germline CDR1 is SNHLY and CDR2 is FYNNEI. Trimming left V 8 bases short and J 6 bases short, with 20 bases between.

This clonotype was detected many times. The chain is built from TRBV28 and TRBJ2-3; possibly TRBD1 for D (5 bases). The CDR3 runs to 15 residues. Germline lookup yields CDR1 MDHEN and CDR2 SYDVKM. V dropped 2 bases and J dropped 0 bases, with 9 bases sitting between them. The CDR3 is CASSLGRGSTDTQYF. CDR3 bases: TGTGCCAGCAGTTTAGGTAGGGGTAGCACAGATACGCAGTATTTT.

The V and J genes are TRBV5-1 and TRBJ1-2; D unresolved. The V end was cut by 1 base, the J end by 4 bases, with 14 bases between. The CDR3 has 15 amino acids. CDR1 and CDR2 (germline): SGHRS, YFSETQ. CDR3 sequence reads: CASSLPSLRPYGYTF. The CDR3 DNA reads as TGCGCCAGCAGCTTGCCGTCCCTGCGACCCTATGGCTACACCTTC.

The chain links TRBV19 to TRBJ1-1; 11 bases match TRBD1. J was trimmed by 8 bases and V by 4 bases; bases with no gene match: 9. The CDR3 is 15 residues long. Germline CDR1 reads LNHDA; CDR2 reads SQIVND (reference sequence). The CDR3 is CASSTTGQGATEAFF. The CDR3 DNA is TGTGCCAGTAGTACCACCGGACAGGGGGCGACAGAAGCTTTCTTT.

This clonotype was picked up many times. The V and J genes are TRBV12-3 or TRBV12-4 and TRBJ1-2; 8 bases agree with TRBD1. The CDR3 sequence is 15 residues long. V dropped 6 bases and J dropped 4; count of bases not matched to a gene: 10. CDR3 sequence: CASSPSQGASYGYTF. For the CDR3, the DNA is TGTGCCAGCAGCCCCTCCCAGGGGGCGAGCTATGGCTACACCTTC.

The chain couples TRBV7-2 to TRBJ2-5; D remains ambiguous. This CDR3 comprises 14 residues. Germline values: CDR1 SGHTA, CDR2 FQGNSA. Trimming shortened V by 1 base and J by 4 bases, and 10 bases separated the two germline ends. CDR3 DNA sequence: TGTGCCAGCAGCTTAGGCCTGGGGTCAGAGACCCAGTACTTC. Translating it yields CASSLGLGSETQYF.

This clonotype was counted at least ten times. The V and J genes are TRBV25-1 and TRBJ2-1, with D perhaps matching TRBD1 (6 bases). V gave up 3 bases and J gave up 2 bases, with 17 bases separating them. CDR1 and CDR2 (germline): MGHDK, SYGVNS. The CDR3 is made up of 17 amino acids. The CDR3 spells CASSDSHLPGAYNEQFF. The CDR3 coding sequence is TGTGCCAGCAGTGATTCCCACCTGCCAGGGGCCTACAATGAGCAGTTCTTC.

This chain connects TRBV10-3 to TRBJ1-1; 7 positions match TRBD1. Germline assignment: CDR1 ENHRY and CDR2 SYGVKD. The CDR3 extends over 15 amino acids. J lost 1 base, V lost 5 bases, and 7 bases had no gene match. The DNA of the CDR3 is TGTGCCATCAGTCTCGGACAGGTTTCGAACACTGAAGCTTTCTTT. It yields the protein CAISLGQVSNTEAFF.

This clonotype has at least ten counts. This chain uses TRBV28 with TRBJ1-1, with 10 positions matching TRBD1. The ends lost 2 bases at V and 5 bases at J; junction bases unmatched: 5. The CDR3 has 15 residues. Looked up from germline, CDR1 is MDHEN and CDR2 is SYDVKM. The CDR3 region has the DNA TGTGCCAGCAGTTTAGACGGGACAGGGGCGACTGAAGCTTTCTTT. This encodes CASSLDGTGATEAFF.

This clonotype was seen repeatedly, ten times or more. V and J are TRBV7-3 and TRBJ1-4; D is ambiguous. V dropped 1 base and J dropped 0 bases, with 6 bases sitting between them. Germline V gives CDR1 SGHTA, CDR2 FQGTGA. The CDR3 is made up of 15 amino acids. CDR3 residues: CASSLIPATNEKLFF. CDR3 nucleotides: TGTGCCAGCAGCTTAATCCCAGCAACTAATGAAAAACTGTTTTTT.

The rearrangement links TRBV28 to TRBJ2-1, with D possibly matching TRBD1 (6 bases). The germline gives CDR1 MDHEN, CDR2 SYDVKM. Trimming stripped 4 bases from V and 2 bases from J, with 12 bases between. The CDR3 length is 15 residues. CDR3 amino acids: CASSSVRGPYNEQFF. CDR3 DNA: TGTGCCAGCAGTTCCGTCAGGGGACCCTACAATGAGCAGTTCTTC.

The chain links TRBV28 to TRBJ2-7; 7 bases are a match to TRBD1. Per the germline V gene, CDR1 is MDHEN and CDR2 is SYDVKM. Trimming cost V 6 bases and J 3 bases; bases outside gene matches: 11. This CDR3 region has 15 residues. In DNA, the CDR3 is TGTGCCAGCAGCCGTTCAGGGGGTAGGGTCTACGAGCAGTACTTC. Its protein product is CASSRSGGRVYEQYF.

The chain joins TRBV20-1 to TRBJ2-2; the match to TRBD1 covers 8 bases. Germline V gives CDR1 DFQATT, CDR2 SNEGSKA (reference sequence). This CDR3 contains 15 residues. J lost 5 bases, V lost 2 bases, and 7 bases had no gene match. The CDR3 nucleotides are TGCAGTGCTAGACAACAGGGGGAAGTGACCGGGGAGCTGTTTTTT. This encodes CSARQQGEVTGELFF.

As concerns this clonotype: Being one base from a much bigger clone, this may be a read error. The chain recombines TRBV7-4 with TRBJ1-2, with 9 bases that match TRBD1. From germline, CDR1 is SGHVT and CDR2 SQSDAQ. The CDR3 has 14 residues. CDR3 coding DNA: TGTGCCAGCAGCTTATGGGCGGAAACAGGGGGCCGCGCCTTC. It specifies CASSLWAETGGRAF.

This clonotype was counted a single time. The rearrangement uses TRBV6-6 and TRBJ2-2; weak D call: TRBD2 (6 bases). Deletions cut 2 bases from V and 6 bases from J, with 16 bases between. CDR1 and CDR2 from the germline V gene are MNHNY and SVGAGI (reference sequence). The CDR3 is 16 residues long. The CDR3 loop reads CASSYSAGSAAGELFF. The CDR3 DNA sequence: TGTGCCAGCAGTTACAGTGCGGGGTCAGCAGCCGGGGAGCTGTTTTTT.

This clonotype has just a few counts. The J gene is TRBJ2-1, the V gene TRBV20-1; tentatively, D is TRBD1 (5 bases). This CDR3 contains 17 residues. Trimming removed 4 bases from V and 3 bases from J, with 22 bases in between. Germline CDR1 reads DFQATT; CDR2 reads SNEGSKA (reference sequence). CDR3 loop: CSATPIWGDIDYNEQFF. The CDR3 DNA follows: TGCAGTGCTACCCCGATTTGGGGCGACATTGACTACAATGAGCAGTTCTTC.

This sequence joins TRBV6-5 and TRBJ1-5; the match to TRBD1 covers 8 bases. After removal of 4 bases from V and 4 bases from J, the junction contained 6 bases not matched to a gene. Per the germline V gene, CDR1 is MNHEY and CDR2 is SVGAGI. This CDR3 comprises 15 residues. The CDR3 here is CASSSRQGTNQPQHF. Here the CDR3 DNA reads TGTGCCAGCAGTTCCAGACAGGGGACTAATCAGCCCCAGCATTTT.

The chain couples TRBV28 to TRBJ1-5, with a possible D match to TRBD1 (6 bases). This CDR3 contains 15 residues. Germline V CDR1 and CDR2: MDHEN, SYDVKM. Trimming left V 4 bases short and J 5 bases short, with 15 bases between. CDR3 sequence: CASSSLSGADQPQHF. For the CDR3, the DNA is TGTGCCAGCAGTTCATTATCAGGGGCGGATCAGCCCCAGCATTTT.

This clonotype was observed many times. The chain has TRBV7-2 and TRBJ2-5; D may be TRBD2 (6 bases). The CDR3 is 15 amino acids. Germline CDR1 and CDR2: SGHTA and FQGNSA. V was shortened by 5 bases and J by 1 base, with 14 bases between the two germline ends. CDR3 DNA sequence: TGTGCCAGCAGCCGCGTCGGGGGTTTCCAAGAGACCCAGTACTTC. Translating gives CASSRVGGFQETQYF.

The rearrangement joins TRBV28 to TRBJ2-7; the D gene is possibly TRBD1 (7 bases). The germline CDR1 and CDR2 sequences are MDHEN and SYDVKM. The CDR3 sequence is 12 residues long. The CDR3 protein is CVAAGQNYEQYF. In DNA, the CDR3 is TGTGTCGCTGCGGGACAGAACTACGAGCAGTACTTC.

This clonotype was observed many times. This rearrangement joins TRBV12-3 or TRBV12-4 to TRBJ1-5, with 11 bases lining up with TRBD1. The trim removed 5 bases at V and 5 bases at J, leaving 2 bases unmatched. The CDR3 spans 14 residues. The chain's CDR3 is CASSRDRGDQPQHF. The CDR3 DNA is TGTGCCAGCAGTCGGGACAGGGGGGATCAGCCCCAGCATTTT.

The chain recombines TRBV9 with TRBJ1-1; D gene uncertain. Per germline, CDR1 SGDLS and CDR2 YYNGEE. Trimming cost V 0 bases and J 4 bases, with 10 bases left between them. The CDR3 extends over 14 amino acids. CDR3: CASSVGPRPTEAFF. In nucleotides, the CDR3 is TGTGCCAGCAGCGTAGGCCCGCGGCCCACTGAAGCTTTCTTT. The full variable domain, rest sourced from reference TRBV9 and TRBJ1-1, is DSGVTQTPKHLITATGQRVTLRCSPRSGDLSVYWYQQSLDQGLQFLIQYYNGEERAKGNILERFSAQQFPDLHSELNLSSLELGDSALYFCASSVGPRPTEAFFGQGTRLTVV.

This clonotype was detected many times. The rearrangement links TRBV19 to TRBJ1-2; a weak D match, TRBD1 (6 bases). CDR3 length equals 15 residues. V gave up 7 bases and J gave up 0 bases, with 15 bases separating them. Germline V lookup: CDR1 LNHDA, CDR2 SQIVND (reference sequence). The DNA of the CDR3 is TGTGCCAGTACCCTTCGACAGGCGGCTAACTATGGCTACACCTTC. It codes for CASTLRQAANYGYTF.

For this clonotype: The junction departs from the called germline gene at one end, perhaps through a read error. The genes are TRBV14 and TRBJ2-7; D possibly corresponds to TRBD2 (6 bases). The germline CDR1 and CDR2 sequences are SGHDN and FVKESK. This CDR3 has 13 residues. The DNA of the CDR3 is TGTGCCGGCAGCCTCACGGGAGCTTACGAGCAGTACTTC. It encodes CAGSLTGAYEQYF.